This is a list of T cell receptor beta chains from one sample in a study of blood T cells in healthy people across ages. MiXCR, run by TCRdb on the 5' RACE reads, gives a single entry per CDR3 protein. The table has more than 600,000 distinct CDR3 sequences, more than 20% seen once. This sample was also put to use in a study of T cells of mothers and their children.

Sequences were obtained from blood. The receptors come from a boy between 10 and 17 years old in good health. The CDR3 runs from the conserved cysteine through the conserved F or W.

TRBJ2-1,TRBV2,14,CASSLNRRDNEQFF
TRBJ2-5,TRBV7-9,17,CASSLGRGIRGQETQYF
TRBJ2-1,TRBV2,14,CASSVQSRAQEQFF
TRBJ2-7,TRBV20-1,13,CSARLPGYYEQYF
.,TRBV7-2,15,CASSFKGTSHPEQFF
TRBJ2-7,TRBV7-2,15,CASSLAGGSIYEQYF
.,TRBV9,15,CASSENPSVSYEQYF
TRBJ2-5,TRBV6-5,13,CASGGSSQETQYF
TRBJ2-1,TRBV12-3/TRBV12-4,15,CASSLGPGRDNEQFF
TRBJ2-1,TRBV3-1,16,CASSQMTVRSLNEQFF
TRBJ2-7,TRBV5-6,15,CASSPTSGRAYEQYF
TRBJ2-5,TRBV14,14,CASSQRTSGKTQYF
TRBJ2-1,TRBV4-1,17,CASSQDQRTSGHNEQFF
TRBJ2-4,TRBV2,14,CASSTQGDSDIQYF
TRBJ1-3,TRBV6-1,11,CASSKEDTIYF
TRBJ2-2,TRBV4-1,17,CASSQVTSGSWGGELFF
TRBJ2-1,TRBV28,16,CASTLGLEVSYNEQFF
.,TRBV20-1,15,CSARGRTSAAYEQYF
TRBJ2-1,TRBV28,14,CASSLLASYNEQFF
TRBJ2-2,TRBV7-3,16,CASSPDPGGYTGELFF
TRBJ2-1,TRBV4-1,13,CASSRGQGGEQFF
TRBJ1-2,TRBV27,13,CASKRGGIEGYTF
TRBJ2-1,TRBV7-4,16,CASSPHEREGHLEQFF
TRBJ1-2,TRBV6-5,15,CASSSDRGSNYGYTF
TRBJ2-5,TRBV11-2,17,CASSLGVTSGRVETQYF
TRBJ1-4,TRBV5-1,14,CASSPQAFNEKLFF
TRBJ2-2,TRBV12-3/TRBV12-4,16,CASSLYAGRSTGELFF
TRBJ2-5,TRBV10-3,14,CAIRNGLDQETQYF
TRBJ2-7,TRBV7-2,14,CASSFATSSHEQYF
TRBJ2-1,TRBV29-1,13,CSVAAGGVNEQFF
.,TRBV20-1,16,CSARDGAGVVFYEQYF
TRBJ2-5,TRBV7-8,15,CASSTWTGYQETQYF
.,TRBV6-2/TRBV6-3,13,CASTPKLVNEQFF
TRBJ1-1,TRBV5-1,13,CASSPIDRIEAFF
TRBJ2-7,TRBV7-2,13,CASSIVRAGQADF
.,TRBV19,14,CASSARAGAREQYF
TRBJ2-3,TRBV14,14,CASSQATGFMAQYF
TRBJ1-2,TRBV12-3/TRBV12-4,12,CASSLTGQGYTF
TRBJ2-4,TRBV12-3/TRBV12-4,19,CASSLEWGAEGGPIYIQYF
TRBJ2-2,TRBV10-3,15,CAISDRGSNTGELFF
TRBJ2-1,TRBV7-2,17,CASSTISGTGPYNEQFF
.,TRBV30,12,CAWGGHPRQQFF
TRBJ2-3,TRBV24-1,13,CATSDLKGYTQYF
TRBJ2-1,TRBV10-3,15,CAISVEAGGYNEQFF
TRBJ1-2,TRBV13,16,CASSLGAAPTNYGYTF
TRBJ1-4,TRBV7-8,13,CASSSPGVEKLFF
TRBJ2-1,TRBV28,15,CASNRGTHSCNEQFF
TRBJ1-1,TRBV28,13,CASLGGLNTEAFF
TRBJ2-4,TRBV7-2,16,CASSPRTSGGKNIQYF
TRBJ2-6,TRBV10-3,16,CAISESPQAGANVQTF
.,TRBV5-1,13,CASSLMPGNEQFF
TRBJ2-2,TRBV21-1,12,CASSKKDGELFF
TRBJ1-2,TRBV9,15,CASSAWDRYNYGYTF